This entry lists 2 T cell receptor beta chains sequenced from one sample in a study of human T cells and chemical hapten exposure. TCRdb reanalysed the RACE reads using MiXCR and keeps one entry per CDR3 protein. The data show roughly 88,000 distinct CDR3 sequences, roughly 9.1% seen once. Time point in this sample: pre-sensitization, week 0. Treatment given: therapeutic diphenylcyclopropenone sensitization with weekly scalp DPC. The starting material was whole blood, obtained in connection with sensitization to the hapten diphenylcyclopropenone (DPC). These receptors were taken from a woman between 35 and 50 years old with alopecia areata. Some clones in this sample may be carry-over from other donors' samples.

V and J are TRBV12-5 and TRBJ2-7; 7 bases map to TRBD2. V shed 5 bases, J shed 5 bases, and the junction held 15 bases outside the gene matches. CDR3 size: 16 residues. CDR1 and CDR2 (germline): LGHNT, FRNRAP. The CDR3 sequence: CASGGKTGGSLDEQYF. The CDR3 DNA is TGTGCTAGTGGTGGAAAGACGGGGGGATCCCTCGACGAGCAGTACTTC.

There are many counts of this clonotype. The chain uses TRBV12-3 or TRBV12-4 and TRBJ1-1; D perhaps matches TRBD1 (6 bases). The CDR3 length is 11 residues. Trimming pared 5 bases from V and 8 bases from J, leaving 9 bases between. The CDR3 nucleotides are TGTGCCAGCAGTACTACAGGGGAAGCTTTCTTT. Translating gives CASSTTGEAFF.